Below, one T cell receptor (beta chain) is given with its context. Its antigen is not known. The source of the sample is a study of vaccination and CD4 T cells after COVID-19. General study points: Spike mono-reactive clones accounted for 304 of the 307 vaccine-specific clones found in convalescent patients.

Specified treatment: roughly 11-day PBMC culture with coronavirus spike peptide pools or control peptides (ViraFEST assay). In germline, CDR1 is MNHEY, CDR2 SMNVEV (reference sequence). V gave up 4 bases and J gave up 6 bases, with 9 bases separating them. CDR3 length: 13 amino acids. Once obtained from cultured CD4+ T cells, the DNA was sequenced using the Oncomine TCR Beta short-read assay. TCRdb processed the PCR reads anew with MiXCR; each CDR3 protein has one entry. The profile shows over 11,000 distinct CDR3 sequences, approximately 25% of them singletons. The specimen comprised CD4+ T cells from blood, cultured in vitro, sampled after SARS-CoV-2 vaccination. The clonotype comes from a human donor who had recovered from COVID-19. The rearrangement links TRBV27 to TRBJ2-2; D is undetermined. The CDR3 nucleotides are TGTGCCAGCAGTTGGGTGGGGTCCGGGGAGCTGTTTTTT. It specifies CASSWVGSGELFF.